This T cell receptor beta chain was identified in a study of regulatory T cells in long-lasting Graves disease (dated by TCRdb to the early 2020s). For context, the study as a whole: Patients with newly diagnosed Graves' disease had been on antithyroid drugs for under 3 months. The study was registered as a clinical trial and conducted in China. Patients with persistent Graves' disease were compared with patients with newly diagnosed Graves' disease using TCR sequencing and RNA sequencing of peripheral blood. A total of about 35 samples underwent TCR sequencing, from about 13 patients with persistent Graves' disease and around 20 patients with newly diagnosed Graves' disease.

In its sample, this clonotype was seen many times. The clone's antigen remains unknown. The record has no base qualities; no much larger clone is one base away. Summary of the overall study and its limitations: Sequencing and analysis were restricted to the TCR beta chain. More public clonotypes were shared among persistent patients (over 2,500) than among newly diagnosed patients (966). Only peripheral blood was studied, because thyroid tissue, the primary lesion, was inaccessible. TRBV28, TRBJ1-2 and TRBJ2-5 were preferentially used in persistent disease, while TRBV20-1 and TRBJ2-1 were favored in newly diagnosed disease. Lower TCR Shannon entropy and fewer highly expanded clones were observed in persistent Graves' disease patients than in newly diagnosed patients, which suggested clonal expansion. As a limitation, the authors acknowledged that the small sample size may reduce accuracy.

Library generation was performed with multiplex PCR. TCRdb lists the instrument as Illumina HiSeq 4000. iRepertoire HTBI primers and Arm-PCR amplification of CDR3 regions were used to construct TCR beta libraries. Before sequencing, the PCR products went through gel purification. The authors processed their data as follows. Gene usage analysis of CDR3 amino acid clonotypes relied on the 55 to 80 TRBV and around 14 TRBJ segments identified across samples. COPE and FqMerger were used to merge the filtered high-quality paired reads into contigs. BLAST was used to align contigs to the IMGT TRBV, TRBD and TRBJ reference genes, and CDR3 was defined following IMGT. Any clonotype with a frequency above 0.1% was counted as a highly expanded clone. Repertoire diversity was measured by Shannon entropy, and V-J evenness by the Gini coefficient. A clonotype found in more than one individual was treated as public. TCRdb passed the public sequencing reads through fastp at Q25 and MiXCR, retaining productive beta sequences. Every CDR3 protein is listed once, alongside the most common genes and DNA of its rows. TCRdb, rather than the study authors, made the V and J calls. The sample yields hundreds of thousands of distinct CDR3 sequences; about 14% were counted once. The ten top clones hold 22% of the sample.

The time point label here, explained by the study, means: newly diagnosed GD, antithyroid drugs for less than 3 months. For both TCR sequencing and RNA sequencing, RNA was extracted from PBMCs in TRIzol. Graves' disease was diagnosed according to American Thyroid Association guidelines. Patients were recruited from an endocrinology department in Xi'an, China. Each patient gave roughly 10 milliliters of peripheral blood, collected in an EDTA anticoagulant tube. Ficoll Paque Plus density gradient separation was used to isolate PBMCs, and no additional T cell sorting was done. RNA quality was checked with an Agilent 2100 Bioanalyzer and agarose gel, and concentration with a NanoDrop 2000. A distance of 12 bases separates the germline ends of V and J, which lose 0 bases and 4 bases respectively. The CDR3 spans 14 residues, from the cysteine through the phenylalanine. The retained sequence is limited to the CDR3, 42 bases, with the frame set at the first base. For CDR1 and CDR2, the germline V gene (reference sequence) lists DFQATT and SNEGSKA.

This clonotype originated in a female donor with Graves disease. Here the chain combines TRBV20-1 and TRBJ1-2, with a tentative D gene TRBD1 over 6 matching bases. The source was peripheral blood mononuclear cells (PBMCs), collected at new diagnosis, from a patient treated with antithyroid drugs. The nucleotide sequence reads TGCAGTGCTAGAGATCAAGGCAGGGGCTATGGCTACACCTTC. This codes for CSARDQGRGYGYTF.